The subject of this entry is one T cell receptor (beta chain). The data were taken from a study of Graves' ophthalmopathy and Graves' hyperthyroidism. Study as a whole: If no ophthalmopathy appeared within 18 months of follow-up, hyperthyroidism was termed stable.

V gave up 5 bases and J gave up 2 bases; unmatched junction bases: 8. The CDR3 sequence is 16 residues long. Amplified TCR beta CDR3 regions were obtained using RNA transcripts as template. After a first-round RT-PCR with HTBI primers, a second-round multiplex PCR was run. MiXCR was run by TCRdb on the multiplex PCR reads, yielding one entry per CDR3 protein. Here the sample spans around 1.1 million distinct CDR3 sequences, about two fifths being singletons. The sample consisted of peripheral blood or thyroid tissue (not recorded which). The clonotype comes from an adult man with Graves' hyperthyroidism. This rearrangement joins TRBV12-3 or TRBV12-4 to TRBJ2-5, with 10 bases matching TRBD1. The CDR3 region is CASSGPPGQGQETQYF. In nucleotides, the CDR3 is TGTGCCAGCAGTGGGCCCCCGGGACAGGGGCAAGAGACCCAGTACTTC.